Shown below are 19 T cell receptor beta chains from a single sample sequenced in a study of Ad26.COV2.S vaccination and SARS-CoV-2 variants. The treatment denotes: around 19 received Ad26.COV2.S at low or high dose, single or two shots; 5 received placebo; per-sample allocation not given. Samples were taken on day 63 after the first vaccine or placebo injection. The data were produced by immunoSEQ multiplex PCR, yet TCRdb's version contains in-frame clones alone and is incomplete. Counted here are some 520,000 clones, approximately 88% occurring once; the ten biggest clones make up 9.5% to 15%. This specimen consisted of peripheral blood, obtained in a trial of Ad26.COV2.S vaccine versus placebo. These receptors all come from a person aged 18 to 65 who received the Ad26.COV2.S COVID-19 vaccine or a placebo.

CDR3 protein: CALWEEPGYGYTF. DNA of the CDR3: TGTGCCCTATGGGAGGAGCCGGGGTATGGCTACACCTTC. The J gene is TRBJ1-2, the V gene TRBV10-3, with unresolved D. V lost 11 bases and J 5 bases, leaving 18 bases between the germline ends. Per the germline V gene, CDR1 is ENHRY and CDR2 is SYGVKD. The CDR3 has 13 amino acids.

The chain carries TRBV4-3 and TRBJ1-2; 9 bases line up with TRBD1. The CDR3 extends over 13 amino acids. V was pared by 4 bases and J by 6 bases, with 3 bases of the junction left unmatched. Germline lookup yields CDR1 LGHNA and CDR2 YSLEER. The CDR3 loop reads CASSRDRANGYTF. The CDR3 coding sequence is TGCGCCAGCAGCCGGGACAGGGCGAATGGCTACACCTTC.

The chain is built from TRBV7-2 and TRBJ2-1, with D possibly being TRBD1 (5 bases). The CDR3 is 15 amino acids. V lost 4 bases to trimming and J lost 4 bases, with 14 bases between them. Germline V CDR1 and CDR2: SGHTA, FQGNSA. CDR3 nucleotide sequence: TGTGCCAGCAGCTCACGGCAGGGCAATTACAATGAGCAGTTCTTC. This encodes CASSSRQGNYNEQFF.

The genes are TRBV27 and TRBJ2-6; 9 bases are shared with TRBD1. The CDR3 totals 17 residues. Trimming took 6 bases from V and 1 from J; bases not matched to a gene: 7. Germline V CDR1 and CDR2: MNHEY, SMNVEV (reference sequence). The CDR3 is CASRPRQGGSGANVLTF. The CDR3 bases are TGTGCCAGCAGACCACGACAGGGGGGTTCTGGGGCCAACGTCCTGACTTTC.

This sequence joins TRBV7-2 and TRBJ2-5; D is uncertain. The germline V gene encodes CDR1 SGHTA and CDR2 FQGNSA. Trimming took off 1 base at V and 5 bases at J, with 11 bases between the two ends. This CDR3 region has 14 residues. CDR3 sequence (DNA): TGTGCCAGCAGCTTAGTTCTTGGATGGGAGACCCAGTACTTC. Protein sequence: CASSLVLGWETQYF. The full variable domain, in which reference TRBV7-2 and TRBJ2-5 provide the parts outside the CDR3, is GAGVSQSPSNKVTEKGKDVELRCDPISGHTALYWYRQSLGQGLEFLIYFQGNSAPDKSGLPSDRFSAERTGGSVSTLTIQRTQQEDSAVYLCASSLVLGWETQYFGPGTRLLVL.

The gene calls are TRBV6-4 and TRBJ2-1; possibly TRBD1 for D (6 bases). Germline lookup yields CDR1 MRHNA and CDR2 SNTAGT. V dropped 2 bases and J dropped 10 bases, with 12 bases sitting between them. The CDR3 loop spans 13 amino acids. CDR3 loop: CASSDIRGGEQFF. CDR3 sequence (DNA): TGTGCCAGCAGTGACATCAGGGGTGGGGAGCAGTTCTTC.

This chain's CDR3 is CASSSSTGIHNEQFF. The DNA of the CDR3 is TGTGCCAGCAGCTCGAGTACAGGTATTCACAATGAGCAGTTCTTC. The V and J genes are TRBV11-3 and TRBJ2-1; D may be TRBD1 (5 bases). Deletions cut 4 bases from V and 5 bases from J, with 15 bases between. The germline CDR1 and CDR2 sequences are SGHNT and YENEEA. The CDR3 sequence is 15 residues long.

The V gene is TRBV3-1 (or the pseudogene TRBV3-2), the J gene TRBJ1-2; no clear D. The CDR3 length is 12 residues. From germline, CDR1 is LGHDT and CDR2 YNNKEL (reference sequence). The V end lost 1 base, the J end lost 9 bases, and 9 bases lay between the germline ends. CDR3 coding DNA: TGTGCCAGCAGCCAAGGGACGGGAAGCTACACCTTC. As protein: CASSQGTGSYTF.

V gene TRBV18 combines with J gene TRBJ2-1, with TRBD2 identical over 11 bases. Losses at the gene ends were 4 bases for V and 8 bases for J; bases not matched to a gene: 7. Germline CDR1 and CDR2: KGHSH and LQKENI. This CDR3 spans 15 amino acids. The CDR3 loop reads CASSQKTSGNHEQFF. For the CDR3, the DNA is TGTGCCAGCTCACAAAAGACTAGCGGGAACCATGAGCAGTTCTTC. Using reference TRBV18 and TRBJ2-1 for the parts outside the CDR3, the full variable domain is NAGVMQNPRHLVRRRGQEARLRCSPMKGHSHVYWYRQLPEEGLKFMVYLQKENIIDESGMPKERFSAEFPKEGPSILRIQQVVRGDSAAYFCASSQKTSGNHEQFFGPGTRLTVL.

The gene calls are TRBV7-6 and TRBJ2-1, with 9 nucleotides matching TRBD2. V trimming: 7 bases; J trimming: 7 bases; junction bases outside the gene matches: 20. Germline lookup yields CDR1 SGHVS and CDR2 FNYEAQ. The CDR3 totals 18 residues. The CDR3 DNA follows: TGTGCCAGCACCACCCGTCCCCCGGCGGGAGGGTTCGGAAATGAGCAGTTCTTC. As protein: CASTTRPPAGGFGNEQFF.

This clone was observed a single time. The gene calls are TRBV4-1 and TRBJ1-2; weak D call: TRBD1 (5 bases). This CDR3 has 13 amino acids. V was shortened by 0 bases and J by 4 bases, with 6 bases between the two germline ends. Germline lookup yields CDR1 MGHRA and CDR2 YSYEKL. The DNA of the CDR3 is TGCGCCAGCAGCCAAGATGGGGGCTATGGCTACACCTTC. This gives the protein CASSQDGGYGYTF.

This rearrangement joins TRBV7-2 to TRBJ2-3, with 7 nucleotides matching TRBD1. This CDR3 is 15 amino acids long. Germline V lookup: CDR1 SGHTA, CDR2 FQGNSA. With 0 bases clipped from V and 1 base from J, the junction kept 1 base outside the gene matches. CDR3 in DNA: TGTGCCAGCAGCTTAGCGGGACAGCGCACAGATACGCAGTATTTT. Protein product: CASSLAGQRTDTQYF.

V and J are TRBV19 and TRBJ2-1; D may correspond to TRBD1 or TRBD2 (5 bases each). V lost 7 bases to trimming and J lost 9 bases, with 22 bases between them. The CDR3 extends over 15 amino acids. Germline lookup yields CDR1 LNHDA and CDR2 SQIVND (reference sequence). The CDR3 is CASTERLTSRGEQFF. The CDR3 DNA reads TGTGCCAGTACCGAGCGTCTGACTTCGAGGGGTGAGCAGTTCTTC.

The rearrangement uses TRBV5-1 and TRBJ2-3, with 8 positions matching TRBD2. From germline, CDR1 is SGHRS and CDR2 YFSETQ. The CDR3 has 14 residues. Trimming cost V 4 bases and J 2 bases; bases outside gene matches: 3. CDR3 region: CASSSSGATDTQYF. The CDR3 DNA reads TGCGCCAGCAGCAGTAGCGGGGCCACAGATACGCAGTATTTT.

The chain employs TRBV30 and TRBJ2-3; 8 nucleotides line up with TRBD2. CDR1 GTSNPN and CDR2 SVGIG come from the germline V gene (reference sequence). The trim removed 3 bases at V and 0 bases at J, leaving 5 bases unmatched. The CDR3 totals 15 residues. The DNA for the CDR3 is TGTGCCTGGAGGTCTGGCGGGAGGAGCACAGATACGCAGTATTTT. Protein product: CAWRSGGRSTDTQYF.

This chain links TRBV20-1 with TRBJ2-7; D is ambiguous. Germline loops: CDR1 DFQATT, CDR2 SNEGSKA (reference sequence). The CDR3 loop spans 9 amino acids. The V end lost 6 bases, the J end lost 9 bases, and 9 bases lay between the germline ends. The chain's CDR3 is CSATHLQYF. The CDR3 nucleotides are TGCAGTGCCACCCACTTGCAGTACTTC.

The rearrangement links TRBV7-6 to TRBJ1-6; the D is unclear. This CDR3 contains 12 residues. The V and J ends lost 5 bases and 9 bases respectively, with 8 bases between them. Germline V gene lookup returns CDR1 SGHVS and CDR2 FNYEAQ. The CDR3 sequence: CASSQAGSPLHF. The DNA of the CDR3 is TGTGCCAGCAGCCAGGCTGGTTCACCCCTCCACTTT.

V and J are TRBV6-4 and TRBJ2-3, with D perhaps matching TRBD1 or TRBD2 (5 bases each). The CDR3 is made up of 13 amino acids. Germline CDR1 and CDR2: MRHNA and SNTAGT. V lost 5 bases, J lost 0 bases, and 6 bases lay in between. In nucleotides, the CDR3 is TGTGCCAGCAGTAGGGACAGCACAGATACGCAGTATTTT. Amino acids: CASSRDSTDTQYF.

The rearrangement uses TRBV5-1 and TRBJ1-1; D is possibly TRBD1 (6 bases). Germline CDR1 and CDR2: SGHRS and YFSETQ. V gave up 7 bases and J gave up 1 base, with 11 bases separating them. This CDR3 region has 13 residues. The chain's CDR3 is CASQGTANTEAFF. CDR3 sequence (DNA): TGCGCCAGCCAGGGGACGGCGAACACTGAAGCTTTCTTT.